The next 25 T cell receptor beta chains were all read from a single sample in a study of blood T cell repertoires in COVID-19. Generated by immunoSEQ multiplex PCR, the TCRdb table keeps only in-frame clones and is missing some. The repertoire holds about 300,000 clones, with around 90% as singletons. The sample comprised PBMCs or T cells enriched from blood (not recorded which). The source is a woman aged 30 to 39 who had recovered from COVID-19.

The V call is TRBV10-1, the J call TRBJ2-2; 7 bases align to TRBD1. The length of the CDR3 is 14 residues. After removal of 6 bases from V and 4 bases from J, the junction contained 5 bases not matched to a gene. Looked up from germline, CDR1 is WNHNN and CDR2 is SYGVQD (reference sequence). The CDR3 region is CASREGTATGELFF. DNA for the CDR3: TGCGCCAGCAGGGAAGGGACAGCCACCGGGGAGCTGTTTTTT.

V and J are TRBV4-3 and TRBJ2-1; tentatively, D is TRBD2 (6 bases). This CDR3 spans 14 amino acids. The ends were cut back, 0 bases at V and 8 bases at J, with 11 bases in the middle. In germline, CDR1 is LGHNA, CDR2 YSLEER. CDR3 in amino acids: CASSQDGGSDEQFF. In DNA form, the CDR3 reads TGCGCCAGCAGCCAAGATGGGGGGAGCGATGAGCAGTTCTTC.

The genes are TRBV12-5 and TRBJ2-7; 8 bases fit TRBD1. In germline, CDR1 is LGHNT, CDR2 FRNRAP. This CDR3 has 16 residues. With 3 bases clipped from V and 2 bases from J, the junction kept 9 bases outside the gene matches. For the CDR3, the DNA is TGTGCTAGTGGTTTATTCGGGACAGGCCTACCCTACGAGCAGTACTTC. The encoded protein is CASGLFGTGLPYEQYF.

This chain joins TRBV30 and TRBJ1-3; D call uncertain. V was shortened by 5 bases and J by 5 bases, with 13 bases between the two germline ends. The length of the CDR3 is 13 residues. CDR1 and CDR2 from the germline V gene are GTSNPN and SVGIG (reference sequence). This chain's CDR3 is CAWLWGGRNTIYF. The CDR3 DNA reads as TGTGCCTGGCTCTGGGGAGGAAGAAACACCATATATTTT.

This chain uses TRBV28 with TRBJ1-1; D ambiguous. This CDR3 region has 14 residues. V was shortened by 2 bases and J by 2 bases, with 9 bases between the two germline ends. The germline V gene encodes CDR1 MDHEN and CDR2 SYDVKM. This CDR3 reads CASSLVAGNTEAFF. CDR3 in DNA: TGTGCCAGCAGTTTAGTCGCGGGCAACACTGAAGCTTTCTTT.

In DNA, the CDR3 is TGTGCCTGGACCCCGGGGGTGCAAACGGCGGCTTTCTTT. Translation: CAWTPGVQTAAFF. The chain couples TRBV30 to TRBJ1-1, with D possibly TRBD1 on 5 matching bases. Trimming took off 4 bases at V and 11 bases at J, with 20 bases between the two ends. CDR1 and CDR2 (germline): GTSNPN, SVGIG (reference sequence). CDR3 size: 13 residues. Using reference TRBV30 and TRBJ1-1 for the parts outside the CDR3, the full variable domain is SQTIHQWPATLVQPVGSPLSLECTVEGTSNPNLYWYRQAAGRGLQLLFYSVGIGQISSEVPQNLSASRPQDRQFILSSKKLLLSDSGFYLCAWTPGVQTAAFFGQGTRLTVV.

The J gene is TRBJ1-5, the V gene TRBV7-2; tentative D call: TRBD1 (5 bases). Germline V gene sequence: CDR1 SGHTA, CDR2 FQGNSA. The CDR3 length is 13 residues. The V end was cut by 5 bases, the J end by 7 bases, with 12 bases between. The CDR3 coding sequence is TGTGCCAGCAGCAAGGGGCGTAGCCAGCCCCAGCATTTT. Protein product: CASSKGRSQPQHF.

The genes are TRBV19 and TRBJ1-5, with 11 nucleotides matching TRBD1. The CDR3 extends over 17 amino acids. Germline V gives CDR1 LNHDA, CDR2 SQIVND (reference sequence). V gave up 4 bases and J gave up 3 bases; unmatched junction bases: 8. CDR3 nucleotide sequence: TGTGCCAGTAGTAGCGGACAGGGGGCTCCTTCCAATCAGCCCCAGCATTTT. Translated: CASSSGQGAPSNQPQHF.

This clone was recorded once. This chain uses TRBV19 with TRBJ1-4; tentatively, D is TRBD1 (6 bases). The CDR3 contains 17 residues. Trimming removed 3 bases from V and 0 bases from J, with 14 bases in between. Per the germline V gene, CDR1 is LNHDA and CDR2 is SQIVND (reference sequence). CDR3 in DNA: TGTGCCAGTAGTATTAGGGGGACACGGGCAACTAATGAAAAACTGTTTTTT. Translating gives CASSIRGTRATNEKLFF. Full variable domain (outside the CDR3, taken from reference TRBV19 and TRBJ1-4): DGGITQSPKYLFRKEGQNVTLSCEQNLNHDAMYWYRQDPGQGLRLIYYSQIVNDFQKGDIAEGYSVSREKKESFPLTVTSAQKNPTAFYLCASSIRGTRATNEKLFFGSGTQLSVL.

This sequence joins TRBV7-6 and TRBJ1-5, with a possible D match to TRBD1 (6 bases). Germline CDR1 SGHVS, CDR2 FNYEAQ. The CDR3 has 14 amino acids. Between the trimmed V and J ends, which lost 2 bases and 5 bases, there was a span of 10 bases. The CDR3 sequence is CASSLWAGDQPQHF. CDR3 coding DNA: TGTGCCAGCAGCTTATGGGCAGGGGATCAGCCCCAGCATTTT.

The chain joins TRBV18 to TRBJ2-3; 9 nucleotides line up with TRBD1. This CDR3 is built from 15 residues. Germline-derived CDR1 and CDR2 are KGHSH and LQKENI. V lost 4 bases and J lost 0; bases outside the gene matches: 2. The CDR3 loop reads CASSRGTGSTDTQYF. The DNA of the CDR3 is TGTGCCAGCTCACGGGGGACAGGGAGCACAGATACGCAGTATTTT.

This sequence joins TRBV10-1 and TRBJ1-6; 7 nucleotides line up with TRBD1. J was trimmed by 6 bases and V by 4 bases; bases with no gene match: 0. In germline, CDR1 is WNHNN, CDR2 SYGVQD (reference sequence). The length of the CDR3 is 13 residues. For the CDR3, the DNA is TGCGCCAGCAGTGGACAGGGTAATTCACCCCTCCACTTT. Translated, it gives CASSGQGNSPLHF.

This chain uses TRBV5-1 with TRBJ1-1; 7 bases line up with TRBD1. The V gene's germline CDR1 is SGHRS and CDR2 YFSETQ. Unmatched junction bases numbered 6, after V lost 3 bases and J lost 4 bases. This CDR3 has 14 residues. The CDR3 sequence is CASSSEGASTEAFF. DNA of the CDR3: TGCGCCAGCAGCTCGGAGGGGGCAAGCACTGAAGCTTTCTTT.

The chain has TRBV20-1 and TRBJ1-1; D may be TRBD1 (5 bases). The V gene's germline CDR1 is DFQATT and CDR2 SNEGSKA (reference sequence). Trimming stripped 3 bases from V and 4 bases from J, with 6 bases between. The CDR3 has 11 amino acids. The chain's CDR3 is CSASRATEAFF. DNA of the CDR3: TGCAGTGCTAGCAGGGCCACTGAAGCTTTCTTT.

CDR3 DNA: TGCAGCGTCGCCGGGACAGGGATTACCGCTAATGAAAAACTGTTTTTT. Translation: CSVAGTGITANEKLFF. The chain links TRBV29-1 to TRBJ1-4; 9 bases line up with TRBD1. Germline values: CDR1 SQVTM, CDR2 ANQGSEA. This CDR3 comprises 16 residues. V shed 6 bases, J shed 3 bases, and the junction held 11 bases outside the gene matches.

The chain has TRBV5-5 and TRBJ1-1; no firm D call. The CDR3 extends over 15 amino acids. Germline V lookup: CDR1 SGHKS, CDR2 YYEKEE (reference sequence). With 6 bases removed from V and 0 bases from J, the gap between germline ends came to 15 bases. DNA of the CDR3: TGTGCCAGCACCATTACCCACACAGTGAACACTGAAGCTTTCTTT. It translates to CASTITHTVNTEAFF.

V and J are TRBV6-4 and TRBJ2-2, with 8 bases aligning to TRBD1. Germline lookup yields CDR1 MRHNA and CDR2 SNTAGT. The CDR3 sequence is 14 residues long. J was trimmed by 7 bases and V by 6 bases; bases with no gene match: 7. CDR3 DNA: TGTGCCAGCAGACTGGGACAGGCGGTCGGGGAGCTGTTTTTT. Its translation: CASRLGQAVGELFF.

The chain carries TRBV19 and TRBJ1-5; D possibly corresponds to TRBD1 (6 bases). The germline V gene has CDR1 LNHDA and CDR2 SQIVND (reference sequence). This CDR3 is built from 16 residues. The V end lost 7 bases, the J end lost 2 bases, and 18 bases lay between the germline ends. This chain's CDR3 is CASTQGGGWGNQPQHF. CDR3 in DNA: TGTGCCAGTACCCAAGGGGGGGGCTGGGGCAATCAGCCCCAGCATTTT.

This chain joins TRBV27 and TRBJ1-5, with TRBD1 matching 9 bases. Germline loops: CDR1 MNHEY, CDR2 SMNVEV (reference sequence). J lost 8 bases, V lost 8 bases, and 4 bases had no gene match. This CDR3 is built from 12 residues. The CDR3 reads CASGWDREPQHF. The CDR3 DNA follows: TGTGCCAGCGGCTGGGACAGGGAGCCCCAGCATTTT.

About this clone itself: The same CDR3 can be traced to other DNA sequences in this sample. The J gene is TRBJ1-1, the V gene TRBV11-3; 10 bases agree with TRBD1. Germline V gene data show CDR1 as SGHNT and CDR2 as YENEEA. The V and J ends lost 3 bases and 5 bases, in that order; junction bases with no gene match: 0. The length of the CDR3 is 13 residues. CDR3 nucleotides: TGTGCCAGCAGCTTGGGACAGGGGACTGAAGCTTTCTTT. Translation gives CASSLGQGTEAFF.

The CDR3 reads CASSYGGGAREQYF. For the CDR3, the DNA is TGTGCCAGCAGTTACGGCGGGGGGGCTCGTGAGCAGTACTTC. The genes are TRBV6-5 and TRBJ2-7; TRBD2 aligns across 9 bases. The CDR3 length is 14 residues. Germline V gives CDR1 MNHEY, CDR2 SVGAGI. V lost 2 bases and J lost 7; bases outside the gene matches: 6.

The chain has TRBV3-1 (or the pseudogene TRBV3-2) and TRBJ1-5; 9 bases fit TRBD1. The CDR3 consists of 17 residues. V shed 6 bases and J 6 bases; nucleotides not matched to a gene: 15. In germline, CDR1 is LGHDT, CDR2 YNNKEL (reference sequence). Here the CDR3 DNA reads TGTGCCAGCAGTGGAGGACAGGGGCCAATTAAGGGTCAGCCCCAGCATTTT. It codes for CASSGGQGPIKGQPQHF.

The V gene is TRBV30, the J gene TRBJ1-2; no clear D gene. V lost 3 bases to trimming and J lost 4 bases, with 9 bases between them. CDR3 length: 12 residues. The V gene's germline CDR1 is GTSNPN and CDR2 SVGIG (reference sequence). The CDR3 is CAWSDLTYGYTF. As DNA, the CDR3 is TGTGCCTGGAGCGATCTAACCTATGGCTACACCTTC.

The V call is TRBV29-1, the J call TRBJ1-1, with TRBD1 matching 7 bases. Per germline, CDR1 SQVTM and CDR2 ANQGSEA. Trimming cost V 8 bases and J 6 bases; bases outside gene matches: 15. This CDR3 contains 14 residues. CDR3 in DNA: TGCAGCTATTTCCCTCAGGGGGTGGTACCTGAAGCTTTCTTT. It translates to CSYFPQGVVPEAFF.

The chain uses TRBV28 and TRBJ1-2; D possibly corresponds to TRBD1 (6 bases). CDR1 is MDHEN and CDR2 is SYDVKM in the germline V gene. The V end was cut by 3 bases, the J end by 7 bases, with 12 bases between. The CDR3 is made up of 13 amino acids. The CDR3 DNA reads as TGTGCCAGCAGTTTGGCAGGGGAGGGTGGCTACACCTTC. Residues: CASSLAGEGGYTF.